This T cell receptor (beta chain) was retrieved from a study of Graves' ophthalmopathy and Graves' hyperthyroidism. This clonotype has ten or more counts. This CDR3 comprises 12 residues. V lost 4 bases and J lost 6, with 10 bases in between. Germline CDR1 is LNHDA and CDR2 is SQIVND (reference sequence). For repertoire sequencing, the TCR beta CDR3 regions were amplified from RNA transcripts. Amplification began with first-round RT-PCR using HTBI primers, then second-round multiplex PCR was performed. TCRdb independently ran MiXCR on the multiplex PCR reads; one entry per CDR3 protein. The sample shows about 200,000 distinct CDR3 sequences, 25% to 35% of them seen only once.

The chain has TRBV19 and TRBJ2-7; D gene uncertain. The source of this sequence is a man aged 45-65 years with Graves' ophthalmopathy. Source material: peripheral blood. CDR3 region: CASSSVRAEQYF. The CDR3 region has the DNA TGTGCCAGTAGTAGTGTCCGGGCCGAGCAGTACTTC. Filled out from reference TRBV19 and TRBJ2-7, the complete variable domain reads DGGITQSPKYLFRKEGQNVTLSCEQNLNHDAMYWYRQDPGQGLRLIYYSQIVNDFQKGDIAEGYSVSREKKESFPLTVTSAQKNPTAFYLCASSSVRAEQYFGPGTRLTVT.